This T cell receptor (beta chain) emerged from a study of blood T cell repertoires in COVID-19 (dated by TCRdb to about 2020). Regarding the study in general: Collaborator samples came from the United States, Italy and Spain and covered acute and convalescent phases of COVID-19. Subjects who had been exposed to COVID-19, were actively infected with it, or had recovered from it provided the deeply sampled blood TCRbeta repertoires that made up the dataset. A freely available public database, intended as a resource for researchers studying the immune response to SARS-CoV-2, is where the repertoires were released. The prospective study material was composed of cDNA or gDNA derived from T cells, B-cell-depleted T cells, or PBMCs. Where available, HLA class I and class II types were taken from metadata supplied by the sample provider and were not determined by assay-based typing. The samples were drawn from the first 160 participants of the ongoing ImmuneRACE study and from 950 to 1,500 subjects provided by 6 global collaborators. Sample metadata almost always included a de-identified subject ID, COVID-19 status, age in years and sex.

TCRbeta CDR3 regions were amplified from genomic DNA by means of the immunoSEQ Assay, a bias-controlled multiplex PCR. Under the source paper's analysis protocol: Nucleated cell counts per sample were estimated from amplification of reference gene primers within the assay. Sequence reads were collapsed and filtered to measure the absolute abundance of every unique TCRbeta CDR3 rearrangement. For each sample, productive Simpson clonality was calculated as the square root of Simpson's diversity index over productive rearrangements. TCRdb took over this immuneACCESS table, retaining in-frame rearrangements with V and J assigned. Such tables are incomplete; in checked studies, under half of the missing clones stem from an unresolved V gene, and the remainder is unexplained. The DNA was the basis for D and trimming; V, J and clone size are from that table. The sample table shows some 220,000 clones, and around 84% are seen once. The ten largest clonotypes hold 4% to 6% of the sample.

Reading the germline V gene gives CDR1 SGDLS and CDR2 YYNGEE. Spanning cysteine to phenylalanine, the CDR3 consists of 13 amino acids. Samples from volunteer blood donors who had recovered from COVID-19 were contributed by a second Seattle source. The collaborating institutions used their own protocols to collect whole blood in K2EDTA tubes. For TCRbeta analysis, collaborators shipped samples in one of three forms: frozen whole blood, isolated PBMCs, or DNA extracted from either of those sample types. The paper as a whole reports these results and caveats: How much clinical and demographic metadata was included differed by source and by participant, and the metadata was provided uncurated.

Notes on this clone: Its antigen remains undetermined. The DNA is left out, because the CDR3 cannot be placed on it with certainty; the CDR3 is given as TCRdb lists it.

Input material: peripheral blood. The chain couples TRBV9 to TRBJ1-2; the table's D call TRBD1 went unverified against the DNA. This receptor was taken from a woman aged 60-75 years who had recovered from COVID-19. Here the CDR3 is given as CASSTSDRALFTF.